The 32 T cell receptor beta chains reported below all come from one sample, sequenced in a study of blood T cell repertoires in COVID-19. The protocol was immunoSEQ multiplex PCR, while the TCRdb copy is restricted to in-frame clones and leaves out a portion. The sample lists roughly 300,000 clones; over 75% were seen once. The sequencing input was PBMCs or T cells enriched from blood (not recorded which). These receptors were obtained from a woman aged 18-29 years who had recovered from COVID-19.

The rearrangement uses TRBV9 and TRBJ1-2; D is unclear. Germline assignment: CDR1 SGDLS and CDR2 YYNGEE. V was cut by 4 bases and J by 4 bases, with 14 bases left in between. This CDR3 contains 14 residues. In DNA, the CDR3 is TGTGCCAGCAGCCCGAGATCCGGGAGCTATGGCTACACCTTC. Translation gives CASSPRSGSYGYTF.

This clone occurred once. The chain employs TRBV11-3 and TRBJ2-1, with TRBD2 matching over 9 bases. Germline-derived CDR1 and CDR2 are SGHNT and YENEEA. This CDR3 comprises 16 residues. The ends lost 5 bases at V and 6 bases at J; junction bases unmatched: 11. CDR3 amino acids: CASSEQPSGNVNEQFF. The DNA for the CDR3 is TGTGCCAGCAGCGAGCAGCCTAGCGGGAATGTCAATGAGCAGTTCTTC.

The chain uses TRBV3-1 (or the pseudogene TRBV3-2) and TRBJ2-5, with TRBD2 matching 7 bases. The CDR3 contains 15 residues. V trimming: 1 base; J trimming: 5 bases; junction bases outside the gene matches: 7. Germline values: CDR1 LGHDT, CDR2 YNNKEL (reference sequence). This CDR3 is CASSQGTSGRETQYF. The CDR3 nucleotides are TGTGCCAGCAGCCAAGGGACTAGTGGCCGTGAGACCCAGTACTTC.

The CDR3 DNA follows: TGTGCCAGCAGTCATTTGGGCAGGACCTACGAGCAGTACTTC. Its translation is CASSHLGRTYEQYF. The chain joins TRBV28 to TRBJ2-7; D gene unclear. The CDR3 sequence is 14 residues long. V was trimmed by 5 bases and J by 2 bases, leaving 13 bases between them. Per germline, CDR1 MDHEN and CDR2 SYDVKM. Supplemented by reference TRBV28 and TRBJ2-7, the full variable domain reads DVKVTQSSRYLVKRTGEKVFLECVQDMDHENMFWYRQDPGLGLRLIYFSYDVKMKEKGDIPEGYSVSREKKERFSLILESASTNQTSMYLCASSHLGRTYEQYFGPGTRLTVT.

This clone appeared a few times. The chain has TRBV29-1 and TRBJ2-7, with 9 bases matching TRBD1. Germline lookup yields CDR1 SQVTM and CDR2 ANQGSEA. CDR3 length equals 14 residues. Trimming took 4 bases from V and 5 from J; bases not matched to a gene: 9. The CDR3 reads CSVGGTDRGNEQYF. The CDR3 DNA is TGCAGCGTTGGGGGGACGGACAGGGGTAACGAGCAGTACTTC.

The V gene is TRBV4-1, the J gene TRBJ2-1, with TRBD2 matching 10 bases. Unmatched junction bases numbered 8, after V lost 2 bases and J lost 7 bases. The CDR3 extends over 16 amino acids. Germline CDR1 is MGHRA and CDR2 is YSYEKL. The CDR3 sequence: CASSQTSGDPWNEQFF. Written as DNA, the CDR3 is TGCGCCAGCAGCCAAACTAGCGGGGATCCCTGGAATGAGCAGTTCTTC.

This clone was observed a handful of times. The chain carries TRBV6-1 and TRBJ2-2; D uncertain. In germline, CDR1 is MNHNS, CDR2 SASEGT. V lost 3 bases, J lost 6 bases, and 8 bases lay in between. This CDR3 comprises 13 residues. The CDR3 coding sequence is TGTGCCAGCAGTGAGGCCGGGTCCGGGGAGCTGTTTTTT. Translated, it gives CASSEAGSGELFF.

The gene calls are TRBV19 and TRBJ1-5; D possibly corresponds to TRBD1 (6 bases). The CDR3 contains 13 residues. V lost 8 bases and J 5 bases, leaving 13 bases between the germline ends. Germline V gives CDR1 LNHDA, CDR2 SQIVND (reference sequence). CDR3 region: CASSTGLHQPQHF. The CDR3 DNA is TGTGCCAGTTCTACAGGGTTGCATCAGCCCCAGCATTTT. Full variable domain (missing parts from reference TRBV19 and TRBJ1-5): DGGITQSPKYLFRKEGQNVTLSCEQNLNHDAMYWYRQDPGQGLRLIYYSQIVNDFQKGDIAEGYSVSREKKESFPLTVTSAQKNPTAFYLCASSTGLHQPQHFGDGTRLSIL.

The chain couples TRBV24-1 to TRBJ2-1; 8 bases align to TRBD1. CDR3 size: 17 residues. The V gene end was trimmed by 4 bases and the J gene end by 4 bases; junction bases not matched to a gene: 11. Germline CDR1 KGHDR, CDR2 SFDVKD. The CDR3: CATSDPTPDRDYNEQFF. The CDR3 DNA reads TGTGCCACCAGTGACCCTACTCCGGACAGGGATTACAATGAGCAGTTCTTC.

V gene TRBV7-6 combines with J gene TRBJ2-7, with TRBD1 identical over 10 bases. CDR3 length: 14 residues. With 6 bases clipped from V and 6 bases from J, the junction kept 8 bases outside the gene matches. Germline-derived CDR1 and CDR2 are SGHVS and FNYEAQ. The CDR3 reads CASSQGQGGVEQYF. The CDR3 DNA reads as TGTGCCAGCAGTCAAGGACAGGGGGGGGTCGAGCAGTACTTC.

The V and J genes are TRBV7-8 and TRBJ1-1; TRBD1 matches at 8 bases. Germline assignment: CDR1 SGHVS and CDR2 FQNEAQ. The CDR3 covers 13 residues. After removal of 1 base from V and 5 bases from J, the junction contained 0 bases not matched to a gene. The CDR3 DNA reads TGTGCCAGCAGCTTAGGACAGGGGACTGAAGCTTTCTTT. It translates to CASSLGQGTEAFF.

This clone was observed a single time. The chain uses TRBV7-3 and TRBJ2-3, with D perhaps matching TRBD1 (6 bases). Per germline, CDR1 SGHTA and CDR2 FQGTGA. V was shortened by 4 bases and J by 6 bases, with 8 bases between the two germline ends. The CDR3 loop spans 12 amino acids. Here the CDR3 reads CASSSQGDTQYF. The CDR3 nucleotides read TGTGCCAGCAGCTCCCAGGGGGATACGCAGTATTTT.

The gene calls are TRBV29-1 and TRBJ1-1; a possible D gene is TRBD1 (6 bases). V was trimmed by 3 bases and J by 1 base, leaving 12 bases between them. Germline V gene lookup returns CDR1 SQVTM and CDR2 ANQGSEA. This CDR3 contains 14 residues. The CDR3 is CSVEGANPNTEAFF. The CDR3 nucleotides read TGCAGCGTTGAGGGGGCTAACCCGAACACTGAAGCTTTCTTT.

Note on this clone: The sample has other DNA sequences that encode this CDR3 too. The CDR3 coding sequence is TGTGCCACCAGCGACGACAGGGTGAATGAGCAGTTCTTC. Translation: CATSDDRVNEQFF. The chain carries TRBV24-1 and TRBJ2-1; TRBD1 aligns across 7 bases. Germline trimming cut 7 bases from V and 7 bases from J; bases unmatched to any gene: 6. The CDR3 totals 13 residues. Germline V gene sequence: CDR1 KGHDR, CDR2 SFDVKD.

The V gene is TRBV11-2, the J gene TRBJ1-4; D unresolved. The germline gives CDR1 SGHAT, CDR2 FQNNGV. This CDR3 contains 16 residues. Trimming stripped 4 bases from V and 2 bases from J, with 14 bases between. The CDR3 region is CASSSVEWSTNEKLFF. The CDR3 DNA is TGTGCCAGCAGCTCAGTCGAGTGGAGCACTAATGAAAAACTGTTTTTT. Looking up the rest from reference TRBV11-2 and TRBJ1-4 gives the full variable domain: EAGVAQSPRYKIIEKRQSVAFWCNPISGHATLYWYQQILGQGPKLLIQFQNNGVVDDSQLPKDRFSAERLKGVDSTLKIQPAKLEDSAVYLCASSSVEWSTNEKLFFGSGTQLSVL.

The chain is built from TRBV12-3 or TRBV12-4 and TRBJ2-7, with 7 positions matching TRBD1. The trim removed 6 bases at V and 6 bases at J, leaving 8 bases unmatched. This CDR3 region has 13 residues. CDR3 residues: CASRPTGLVEQYF. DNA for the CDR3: TGTGCCAGCAGGCCGACAGGGCTAGTCGAGCAGTACTTC.

The CDR3 protein is CAWSLLDRQNTGELFF. The CDR3 DNA is TGTGCCTGGAGCCTCCTCGACAGGCAAAACACCGGGGAGCTGTTTTTT. The chain is built from TRBV30 and TRBJ2-2; perhaps TRBD1 as D (6 bases). Germline V gives CDR1 GTSNPN, CDR2 SVGIG (reference sequence). The CDR3 loop spans 16 amino acids. V was shortened by 3 bases and J by 2 bases, with 16 bases between the two germline ends.

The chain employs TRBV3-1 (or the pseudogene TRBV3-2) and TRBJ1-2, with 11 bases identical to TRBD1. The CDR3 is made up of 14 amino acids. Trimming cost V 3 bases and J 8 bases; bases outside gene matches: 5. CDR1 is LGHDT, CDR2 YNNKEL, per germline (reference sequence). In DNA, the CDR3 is TGTGCCAGCAGCCATGGGGGACAGGGGGGCGGCTACACCTTC. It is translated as CASSHGGQGGGYTF.

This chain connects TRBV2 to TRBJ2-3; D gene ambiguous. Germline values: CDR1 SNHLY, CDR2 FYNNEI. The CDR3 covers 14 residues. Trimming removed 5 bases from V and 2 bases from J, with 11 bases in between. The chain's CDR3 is CASSMSSTTDTQYF. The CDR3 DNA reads TGTGCCAGCAGTATGAGCTCTACCACAGATACGCAGTATTTT.

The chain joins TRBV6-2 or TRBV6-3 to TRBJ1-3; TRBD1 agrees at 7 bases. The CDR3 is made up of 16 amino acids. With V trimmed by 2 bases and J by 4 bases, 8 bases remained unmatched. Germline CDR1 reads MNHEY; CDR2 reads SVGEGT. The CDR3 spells CASSYDRGLSGNTIYF. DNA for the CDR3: TGTGCCAGCAGTTACGATAGGGGGCTATCAGGAAACACCATATATTTT.

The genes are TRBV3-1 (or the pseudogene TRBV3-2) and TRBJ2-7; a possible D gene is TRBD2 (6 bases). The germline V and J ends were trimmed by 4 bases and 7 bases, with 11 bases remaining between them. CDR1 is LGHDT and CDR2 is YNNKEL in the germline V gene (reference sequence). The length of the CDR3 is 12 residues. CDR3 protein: CASSRAGSEQYF. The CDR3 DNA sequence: TGTGCCAGCAGCCGAGCCGGGAGTGAGCAGTACTTC.

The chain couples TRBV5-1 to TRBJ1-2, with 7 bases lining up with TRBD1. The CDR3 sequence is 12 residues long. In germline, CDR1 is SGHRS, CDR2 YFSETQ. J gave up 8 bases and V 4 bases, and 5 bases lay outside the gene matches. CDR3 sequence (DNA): TGCGCCAGCAGCACGACAGGGCGCGGCTACACCTTC. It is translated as CASSTTGRGYTF.

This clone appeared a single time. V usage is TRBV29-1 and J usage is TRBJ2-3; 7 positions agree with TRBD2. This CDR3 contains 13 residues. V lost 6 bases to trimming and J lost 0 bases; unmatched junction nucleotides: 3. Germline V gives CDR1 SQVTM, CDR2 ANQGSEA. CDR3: CSVTSVSTDTQYF. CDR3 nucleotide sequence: TGCAGCGTAACTAGCGTGAGCACAGATACGCAGTATTTT.

CDR3 DNA: TGTGCCTGGAGTAGCGGGGAGCGAAATGAAAAACTGTTTTTT. Its protein is CAWSSGERNEKLFF. The chain is built from TRBV30 and TRBJ1-4, with D unresolved. Germline loops: CDR1 GTSNPN, CDR2 SVGIG (reference sequence). CDR3 length: 14 residues. Between the trimmed V and J ends, which lost 2 bases and 5 bases, there was a span of 12 bases.

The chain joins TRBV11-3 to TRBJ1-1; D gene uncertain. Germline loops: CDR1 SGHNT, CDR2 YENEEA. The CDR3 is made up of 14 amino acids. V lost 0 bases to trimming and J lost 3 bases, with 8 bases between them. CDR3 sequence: CASSLDGEDTEAFF. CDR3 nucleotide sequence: TGTGCCAGCAGCTTAGATGGCGAGGACACTGAAGCTTTCTTT.

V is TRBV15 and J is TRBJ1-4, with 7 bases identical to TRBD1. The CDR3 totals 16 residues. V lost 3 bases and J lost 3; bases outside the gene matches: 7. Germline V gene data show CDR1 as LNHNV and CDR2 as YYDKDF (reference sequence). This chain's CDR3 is CATSRKDRAPNEKLFF. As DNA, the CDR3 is TGTGCCACCAGCAGGAAAGACAGGGCGCCTAATGAAAAACTGTTTTTT.

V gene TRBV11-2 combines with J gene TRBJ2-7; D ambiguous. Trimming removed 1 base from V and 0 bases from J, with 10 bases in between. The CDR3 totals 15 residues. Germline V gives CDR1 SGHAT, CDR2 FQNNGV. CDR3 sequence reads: CASSLVRQASYEQYF. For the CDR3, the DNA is TGTGCCAGCAGCTTAGTCAGACAAGCCTCCTACGAGCAGTACTTC.

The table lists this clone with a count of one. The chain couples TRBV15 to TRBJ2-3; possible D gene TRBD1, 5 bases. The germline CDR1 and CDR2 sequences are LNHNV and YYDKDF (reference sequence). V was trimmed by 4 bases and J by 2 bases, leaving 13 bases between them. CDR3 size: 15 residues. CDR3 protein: CATSKQEPHTDTQYF. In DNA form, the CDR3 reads TGTGCCACCAGCAAACAGGAGCCTCACACAGATACGCAGTATTTT.

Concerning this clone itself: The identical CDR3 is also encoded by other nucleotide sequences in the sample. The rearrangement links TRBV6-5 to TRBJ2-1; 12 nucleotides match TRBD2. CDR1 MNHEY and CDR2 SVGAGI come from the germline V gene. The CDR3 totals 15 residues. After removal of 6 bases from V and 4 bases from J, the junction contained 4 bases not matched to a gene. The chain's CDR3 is CASSQTSGSYNEQFF. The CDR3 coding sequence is TGTGCCAGCAGCCAGACTAGCGGGAGTTACAATGAGCAGTTCTTC.

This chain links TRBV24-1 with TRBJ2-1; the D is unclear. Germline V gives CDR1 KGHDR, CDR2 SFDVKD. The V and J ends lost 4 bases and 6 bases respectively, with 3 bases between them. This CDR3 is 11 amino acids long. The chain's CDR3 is CATSDVNEQFF. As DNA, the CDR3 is TGTGCCACCAGTGACGTCAATGAGCAGTTCTTC.

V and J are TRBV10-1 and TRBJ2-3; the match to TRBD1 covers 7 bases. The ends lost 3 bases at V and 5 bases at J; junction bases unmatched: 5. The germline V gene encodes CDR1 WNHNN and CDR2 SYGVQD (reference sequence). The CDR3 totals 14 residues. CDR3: CASSESQGEDTQYF. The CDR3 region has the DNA TGCGCCAGCAGTGAATCCCAGGGGGAAGATACGCAGTATTTT.

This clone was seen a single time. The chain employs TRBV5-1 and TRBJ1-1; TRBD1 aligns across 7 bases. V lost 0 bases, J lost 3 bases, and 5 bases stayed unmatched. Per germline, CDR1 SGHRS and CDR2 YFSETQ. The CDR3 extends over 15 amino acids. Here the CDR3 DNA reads TGCGCCAGCAGCTTGGTCAGGGGGAAGGACACTGAAGCTTTCTTT. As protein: CASSLVRGKDTEAFF. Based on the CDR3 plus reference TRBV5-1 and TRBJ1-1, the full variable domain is KAGVTQTPRYLIKTRGQQVTLSCSPISGHRSVSWYQQTPGQGLQFLFEYFSETQRNKGNFPGRFSGRQFSNSRSEMNVSTLELGDSALYLCASSLVRGKDTEAFFGQGTRLTVV.